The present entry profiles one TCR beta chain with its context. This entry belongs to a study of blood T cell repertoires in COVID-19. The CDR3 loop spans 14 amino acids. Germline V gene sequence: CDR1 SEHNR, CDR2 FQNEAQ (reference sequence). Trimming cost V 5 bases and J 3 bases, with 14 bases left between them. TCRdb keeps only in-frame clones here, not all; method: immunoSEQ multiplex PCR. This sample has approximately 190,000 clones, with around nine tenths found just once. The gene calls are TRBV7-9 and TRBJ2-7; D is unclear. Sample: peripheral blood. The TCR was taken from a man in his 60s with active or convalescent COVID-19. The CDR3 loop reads CASSLRGIHYEQYF. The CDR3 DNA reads TGTGCCAGCAGCCTAAGAGGAATCCACTACGAGCAGTACTTC.